This T cell receptor (beta chain) comes out of a study of shared clonotypes between healthy human individuals. Original processing notes: ImmunoSEQ only sent back junction sequences with no quality scores, so filtering was done differently. Sequencing used immunoSEQ multiplex PCR; TCRdb keeps in-frame clones, though not all of them. The D gene and trimming were derived from the DNA, and the V and J assignments and clone size from that table. The sample has about 2.3 million clones, about nine tenths seen once. The germline V gene has CDR1 ENHRY and CDR2 SYGVKD. This CDR3 is 15 amino acids long. V lost 8 bases to trimming and J lost 3 bases; unmatched junction nucleotides: 8.

The TCR was taken from a man between 18 and 35 years old in good health. Some clones in this sample may be carry-over from other donors' samples. The sample consisted of naive CD4+ T cells from PBMCs. Subset defined: CD45RA+ positively selected. The chain recombines TRBV10-3 with TRBJ2-2, with TRBD2 identical over 8 bases. The CDR3 here is CAIAQKTSDTGELFF. The CDR3 DNA is TGTGCCATCGCGCAGAAGACTAGCGACACCGGGGAGCTGTTTTTT.